This section outlines one TCR beta chain sequence together with its context. In the original workflow: Scientists estimated how many nucleated cells there were by amplifying reference gene primers. Produced via immunoSEQ multiplex PCR; TCRdb's table is partial and in-frame only. That table gives V, J and clone size, and the DNA gave D and trimming. The profile covers about 80,000 clones, with around 78% appearing a single time and about 16% taken by the ten largest. The record originates from a study of blood T cell repertoires in COVID-19. The sequence came from a human donor in a cohort sampled during active COVID-19. Sequenced material: peripheral blood.

The CDR3 coding sequence is TGTGCCACATACATATCGAACACTGAAGCTTTCTTT. Amino acid sequence: CATYISNTEAFF. The gene calls are TRBV6-6 and TRBJ1-1, with D unresolved. Trimming shortened V by 10 bases and J by 1 base, and 10 bases separated the two germline ends. Germline-derived CDR1 and CDR2 are MNHNY and SVGAGI (reference sequence). The CDR3 runs 12 residues.